This T cell receptor (beta chain) was found in a study of T cell responses to AZD1222 COVID-19 vaccine (dated by TCRdb to about 2021). Study-wide context: A total of 230 to 250 trial participants underwent TCR sequencing, of whom 207 received two doses of AZD1222 and about 25 received two doses of the MenACWY control vaccine. Trial participants were enrolled by age into 18-55, 56-69 and 70-plus year subgroups, with roughly 160, 29 and 62 TCR-sequenced participants respectively.

With respect to this clone: The antigen this receptor binds is unknown. Per-nucleotide qualities are absent, and no much larger clonotype sits a single base away.

Broad study findings and their caveats: Only 5 to 7 AZD1222 recipients were SARS-CoV-2 seropositive at baseline, limiting conclusions about previously exposed vaccinees. The vaccine-associated CD4 TCRs covered the entire spike protein, and the dominant responses fell in regions 160-218 and 743-854. In the small 56-69-year group, the increase in depth fell short of significance, most likely because of low power. Reportedly, almost half of the unique spike-specific TCRs recognized epitopes lying outside the regions that are mutated in the B.1.351 and B.1.1.7 variants. A significant rise in spike-specific TCR breadth and depth was observed after two AZD1222 doses relative to day 0 and relative to MenACWY recipients. Because no samples from the day 14 peak response were available, repertoires could be characterized only after the peak T cell response. Participants were mostly white British and included more females than males, and it was suggested by the authors that clonal diversity may have been underestimated.

The CDR3 regions of human TCRbeta chains were analyzed by immunosequencing. As for the authors' bioinformatics: Repertoire TCRs were checked for matches against a reference library of SARS-CoV-2-specific TCRs that had been generated using the MIRA antigen-specificity platform. Breadth was defined as the fraction of unique TCRs that were SARS-CoV-2-associated, and depth was defined as the fraction of total T cells that were SARS-CoV-2-associated. Each spike-specific TCR was assigned to its reactive spike region and to a CD4 or CD8 class using the MIRA data. Log10-transformed breadth and depth values were compared by one-way ANOVA with Sidak's multiple comparisons tests. The table was pulled from immuneACCESS by TCRdb, which kept in-frame rearrangements only. Such tables lose some clones; where checked, under half of the loss comes from unresolved V genes, and the rest has no known cause. The V and J calls and clone size were taken over from that table, and D and trimming were inferred from the DNA. The sample table records about 100,000 clones; 92% of these occur just once. In total, the top ten clones hold 8% to 9.5% of the sample.

The time point label, as the study defines it: about 28 days (+/-7) after the second vaccine dose. Because spike-specific TCR depth and breadth did not differ between the two schedules, AZD1222 recipients who got a second dose at roughly 4 weeks were pooled with those who got a second dose at roughly 12 weeks. The vaccinee samples were drawn from two UK trials, COV001 and COV002, one of which was a single-blind randomized controlled phase 2/3 trial testing AZD1222 (ChAdOx1 nCoV-19) in healthy adults. For TCRbeta chain sequencing, PBMC samples were collected from trial participants at day 0 and at day 28 after the second dose. In the germline V gene, CDR1 corresponds to MRHNA and CDR2 to SNTAGT. V was cut back by 6 bases and J by 2 bases, leaving a gap of 9 bases between them. Spanning cysteine to phenylalanine, the CDR3 consists of 13 amino acids. The entry retains the CDR3 DNA only, 39 bases that are in frame from base 1.

The sequence links TRBV6-4 to TRBJ2-3; the D region is possibly TRBD1 or TRBD2, each matching across 5 bases. Sequencing used peripheral blood, obtained 28 days after the second AZD1222 dose. This clonotype was obtained from an adult who received the AZD1222 COVID-19 vaccine. The CDR3 sequence is CASRRDPTDTQYF. The DNA is as follows: TGTGCCAGCAGGAGGGACCCCACAGATACGCAGTATTTT.